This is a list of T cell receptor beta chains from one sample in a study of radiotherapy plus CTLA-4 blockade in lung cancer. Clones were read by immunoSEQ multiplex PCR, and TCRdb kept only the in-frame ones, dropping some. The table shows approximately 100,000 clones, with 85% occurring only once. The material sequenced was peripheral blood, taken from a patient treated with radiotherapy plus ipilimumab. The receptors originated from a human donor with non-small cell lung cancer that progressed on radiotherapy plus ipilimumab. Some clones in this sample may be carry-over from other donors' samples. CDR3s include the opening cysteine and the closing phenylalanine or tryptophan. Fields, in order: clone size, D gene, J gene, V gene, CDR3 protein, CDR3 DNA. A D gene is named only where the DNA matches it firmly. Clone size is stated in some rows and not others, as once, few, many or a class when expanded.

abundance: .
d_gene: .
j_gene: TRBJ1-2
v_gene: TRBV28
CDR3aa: CASRPGNNRETSYGYTF
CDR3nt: TGTGCCAGCAGACCCGGGAACAACAGGGAAACTTCATATGGCTACACCTTC

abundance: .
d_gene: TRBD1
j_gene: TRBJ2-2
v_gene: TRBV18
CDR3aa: CASSPPTGVSRTGELFF
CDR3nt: TGTGCCAGCTCACCGCCGACAGGGGTTTCGCGCACCGGGGAGCTGTTTTTT

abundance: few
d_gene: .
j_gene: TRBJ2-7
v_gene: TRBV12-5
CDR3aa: CASGSFRSYEQYF
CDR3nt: TGTGCTAGTGGCAGTTTCCGATCCTACGAGCAGTACTTC

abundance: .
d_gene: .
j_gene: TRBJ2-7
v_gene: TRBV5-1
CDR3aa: CASSLLEGASGEQYF
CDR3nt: TGCGCCAGCAGCTTGCTGGAGGGGGCATCTGGTGAGCAGTACTTC

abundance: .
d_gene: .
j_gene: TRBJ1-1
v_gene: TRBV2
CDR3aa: CASSARVMNTEAFF
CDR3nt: TGTGCCAGCAGTGCCAGGGTCATGAACACTGAAGCTTTCTTT

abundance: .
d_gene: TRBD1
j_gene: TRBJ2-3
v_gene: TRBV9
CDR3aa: CASSVVTGGAGDTQYF
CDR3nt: TGTGCCAGCAGCGTAGTGACAGGGGGGGCAGGGGATACGCAGTATTTT

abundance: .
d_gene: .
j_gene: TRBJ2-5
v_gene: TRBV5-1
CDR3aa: CASSFERGFETQYF
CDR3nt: TGCGCCAGCAGCTTTGAAAGGGGCTTTGAGACCCAGTACTTC

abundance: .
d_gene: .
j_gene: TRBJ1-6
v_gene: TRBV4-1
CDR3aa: CASSQGGGGTYNSPLHF
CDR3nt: TGCGCCAGCAGCCAAGGAGGGGGGGGCACCTATAATTCACCCCTCCACTTT

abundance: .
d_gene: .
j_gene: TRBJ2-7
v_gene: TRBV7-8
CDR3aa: CASSTPQGRFEQYF
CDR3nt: TGTGCCAGCAGCACACCCCAGGGGAGGTTCGAGCAGTACTTC

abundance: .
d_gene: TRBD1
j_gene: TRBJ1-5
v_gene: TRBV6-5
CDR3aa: CASSYLPGGDQPQHF
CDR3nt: TGTGCCAGCAGTTACCTTCCAGGGGGTGATCAGCCCCAGCATTTT

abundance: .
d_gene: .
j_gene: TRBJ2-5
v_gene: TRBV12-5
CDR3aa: CASGLGLVGVQETQYF
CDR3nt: TGTGCTAGTGGTTTGGGACTGGTAGGTGTTCAAGAGACCCAGTACTTC

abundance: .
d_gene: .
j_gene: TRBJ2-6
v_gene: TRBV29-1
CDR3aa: CSVDSGSGANVLTF
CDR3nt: TGCAGCGTTGATTCTGGGTCTGGGGCCAACGTCCTGACTTTC

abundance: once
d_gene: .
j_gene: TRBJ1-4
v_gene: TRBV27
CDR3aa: CASSLYWGRVNEKLFF
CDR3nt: TGTGCCAGCAGTTTATATTGGGGAAGGGTGAATGAAAAACTGTTTTTT

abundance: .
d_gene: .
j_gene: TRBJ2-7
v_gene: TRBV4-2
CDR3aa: CASSQDPGPLKEQYF
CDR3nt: TGTGCCAGCAGCCAAGATCCCGGCCCTCTAAAAGAGCAGTACTTC

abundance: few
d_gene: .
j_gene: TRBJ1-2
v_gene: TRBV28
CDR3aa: CASSQAPNYGYTF
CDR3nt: TGTGCCAGCAGTCAGGCTCCGAACTATGGCTACACCTTC

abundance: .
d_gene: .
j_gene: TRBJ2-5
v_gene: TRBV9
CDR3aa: CASSVGGDQETQYF
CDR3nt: TGTGCCAGCAGCGTAGGCGGGGACCAAGAGACCCAGTACTTC

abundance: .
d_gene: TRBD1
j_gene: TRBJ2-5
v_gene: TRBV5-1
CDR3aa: CASSLGGTDQETQYF
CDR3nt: TGCGCCAGCAGCTTGGGGGGGACAGACCAAGAGACCCAGTACTTC

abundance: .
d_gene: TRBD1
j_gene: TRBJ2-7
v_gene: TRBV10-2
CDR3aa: CASSEGRTGDTEQYF
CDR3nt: TGCGCCAGCAGTGAAGGTCGGACAGGGGACACCGAGCAGTACTTC

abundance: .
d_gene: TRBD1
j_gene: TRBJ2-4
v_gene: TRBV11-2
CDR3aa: CASSLSGQGDIQYF
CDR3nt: TGTGCCAGCAGCTTGTCGGGACAGGGGGACATTCAGTACTTC

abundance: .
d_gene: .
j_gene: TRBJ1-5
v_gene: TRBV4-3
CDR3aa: CASSQDLSEPQHF
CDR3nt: TGCGCCAGCAGCCAAGATCTGTCTGAGCCCCAGCATTTT

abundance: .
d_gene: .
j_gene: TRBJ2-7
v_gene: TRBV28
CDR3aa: CASNYGGPYEQYF
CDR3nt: TGTGCCAGCAACTACGGGGGACCCTACGAGCAGTACTTC

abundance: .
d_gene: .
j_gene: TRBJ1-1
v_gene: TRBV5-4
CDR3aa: CASAAPGRGPRIDTEAFF
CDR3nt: TGTGCCAGCGCAGCACCAGGCAGGGGACCTAGGATAGACACTGAAGCTTTCTTT

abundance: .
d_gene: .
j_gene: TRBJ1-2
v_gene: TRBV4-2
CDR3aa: CASSPRQSYGYTF
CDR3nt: TGTGCCAGCAGCCCTCGACAGAGCTATGGCTACACCTTC

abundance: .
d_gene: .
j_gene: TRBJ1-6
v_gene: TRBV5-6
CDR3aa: CASSPGRVYSPLHF
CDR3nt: TGTGCCAGCAGCCCCGGCCGGGTTTATTCACCCCTCCACTTT

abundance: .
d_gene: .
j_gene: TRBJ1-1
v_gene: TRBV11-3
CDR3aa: CASSSQTVTEAFF
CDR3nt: TGTGCCAGCAGCTCTCAGACAGTAACTGAAGCTTTCTTT

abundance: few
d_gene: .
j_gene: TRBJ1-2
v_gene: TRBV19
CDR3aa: CASTALGLYTF
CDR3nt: TGTGCCAGTACCGCCCTGGGACTGTACACCTTC

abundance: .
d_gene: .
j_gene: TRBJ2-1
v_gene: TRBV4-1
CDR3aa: CASSQEFPGHPGNEQFF
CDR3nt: TGCGCCAGCAGCCAAGAGTTCCCAGGACACCCGGGGAATGAGCAGTTCTTC

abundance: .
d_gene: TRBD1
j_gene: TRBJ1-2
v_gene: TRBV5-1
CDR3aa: CASSGEDRAIRGYTF
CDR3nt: TGCGCCAGCAGCGGAGAGGACAGGGCGATTCGAGGCTACACCTTC

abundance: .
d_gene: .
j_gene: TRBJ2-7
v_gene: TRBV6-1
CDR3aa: CASSPHRSSYEQYF
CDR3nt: TGTGCCAGCAGCCCACACAGGAGTTCCTACGAGCAGTACTTC

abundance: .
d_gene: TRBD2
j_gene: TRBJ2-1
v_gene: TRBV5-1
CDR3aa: CASSFLAGGHNEQFF
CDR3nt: TGCGCCAGCAGCTTCTTAGCGGGAGGGCACAATGAGCAGTTCTTC

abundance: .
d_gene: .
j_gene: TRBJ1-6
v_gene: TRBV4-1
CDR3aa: CASSQRGSSYNSPLHF
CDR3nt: TGCGCCAGCAGCCAGAGAGGGAGCTCCTATAATTCACCCCTCCACTTT

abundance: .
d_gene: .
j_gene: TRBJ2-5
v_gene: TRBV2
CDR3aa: CASSESRTQETQYF
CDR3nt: TGTGCCAGCAGTGAGTCGCGCACGCAAGAGACCCAGTACTTC

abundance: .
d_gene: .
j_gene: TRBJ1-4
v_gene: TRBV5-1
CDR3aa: CASRNSATNEKLFF
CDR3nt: TGCGCCAGCCGAAACAGTGCAACTAATGAAAAACTGTTTTTT

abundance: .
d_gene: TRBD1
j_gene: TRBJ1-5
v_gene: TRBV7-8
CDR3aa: CASSSITGGLGNQPQHF
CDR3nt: TGTGCCAGCAGCTCGATTACAGGGGGCCTTGGGAATCAGCCCCAGCATTTT

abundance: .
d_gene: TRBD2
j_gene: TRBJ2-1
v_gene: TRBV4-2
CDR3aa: CASSQDSGGANEQFF
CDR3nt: TGTGCCAGCAGCCAAGATAGCGGGGGGGCCAATGAGCAGTTCTTC

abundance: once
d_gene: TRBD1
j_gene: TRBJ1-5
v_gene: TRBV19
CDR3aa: CASSGPGQVNQPQHF
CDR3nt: TGTGCCAGTAGTGGACCGGGACAGGTCAATCAGCCCCAGCATTTT

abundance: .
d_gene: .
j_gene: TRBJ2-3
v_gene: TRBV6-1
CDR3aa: CAGQSRDSTDTQYF
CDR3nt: TGTGCCGGACAAAGCCGGGACAGCACAGATACGCAGTATTTT

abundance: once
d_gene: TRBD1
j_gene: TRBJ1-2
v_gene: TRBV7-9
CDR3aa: CASSYSGTDYGYTF
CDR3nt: TGTGCCAGCAGTTATAGCGGGACAGACTATGGCTACACCTTC

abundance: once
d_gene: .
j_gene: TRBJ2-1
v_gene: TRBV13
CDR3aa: CASSLLQGYNEQFF
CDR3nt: TGTGCCAGCAGCCTGCTACAGGGATACAATGAGCAGTTCTTC

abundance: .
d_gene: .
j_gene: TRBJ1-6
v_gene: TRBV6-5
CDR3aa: CASRGLRNSPLHF
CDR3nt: TGTGCCAGCAGAGGTTTACGTAATTCACCCCTCCACTTT

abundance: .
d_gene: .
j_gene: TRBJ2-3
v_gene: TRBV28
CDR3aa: CASSPSNTDTQYF
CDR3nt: TGTGCCAGCAGTCCCTCTAACACAGATACGCAGTATTTT

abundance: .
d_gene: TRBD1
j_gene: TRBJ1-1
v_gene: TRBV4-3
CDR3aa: CASSQPGQGAEAFF
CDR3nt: TGCGCCAGCAGCCAACCGGGACAGGGGGCTGAAGCTTTCTTT

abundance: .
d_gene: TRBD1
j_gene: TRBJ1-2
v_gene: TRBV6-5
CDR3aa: CASSYSGTGVLGYTF
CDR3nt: TGTGCCAGCAGTTACTCAGGGACAGGGGTATTAGGCTACACCTTC

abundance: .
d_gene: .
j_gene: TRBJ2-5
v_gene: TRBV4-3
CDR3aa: CASSQDGGFRETQYF
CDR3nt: TGCGCCAGCAGCCAAGATGGGGGTTTCCGGGAGACCCAGTACTTC

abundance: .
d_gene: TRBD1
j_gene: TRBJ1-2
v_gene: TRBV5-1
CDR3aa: CASSSGGEYGYTF
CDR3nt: TGCGCCAGCAGCTCAGGGGGCGAGTATGGCTACACCTTC

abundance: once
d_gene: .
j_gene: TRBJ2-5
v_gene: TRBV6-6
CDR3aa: CASRTWTAQETQYF
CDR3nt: TGTGCCAGCAGGACCTGGACAGCTCAAGAGACCCAGTACTTC

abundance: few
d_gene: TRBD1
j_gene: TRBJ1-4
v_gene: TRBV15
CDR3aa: CATRDQGGRNEKLFF
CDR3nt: TGTGCCACCAGGGATCAGGGGGGACGAAATGAAAAACTGTTTTTT

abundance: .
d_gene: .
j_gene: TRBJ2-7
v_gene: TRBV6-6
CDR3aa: CASSYGEGEQYF
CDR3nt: TGTGCCAGCAGTTACGGGGAAGGCGAGCAGTACTTC

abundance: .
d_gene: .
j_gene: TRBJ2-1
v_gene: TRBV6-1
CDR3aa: CASSERGTIYNEQFF
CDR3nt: TGTGCCAGCAGTGAGAGGGGGACGATCTACAATGAGCAGTTCTTC

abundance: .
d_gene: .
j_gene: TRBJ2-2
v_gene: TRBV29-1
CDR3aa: CSVKIRAGELFF
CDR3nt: TGCAGCGTTAAGATTAGGGCCGGGGAGCTGTTTTTT

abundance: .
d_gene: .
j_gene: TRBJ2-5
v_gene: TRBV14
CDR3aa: CASSQDPGGETQYF
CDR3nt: TGTGCCAGCAGCCAAGATCCGGGCGGTGAGACCCAGTACTTC

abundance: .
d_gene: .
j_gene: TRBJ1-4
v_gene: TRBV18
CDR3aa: CASSPPGLGRGNEKLFF
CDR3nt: TGTGCCAGCTCACCACCGGGGTTGGGGCGCGGTAATGAAAAACTGTTTTTT

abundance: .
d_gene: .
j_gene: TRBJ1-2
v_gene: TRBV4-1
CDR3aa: CASSQVQDPGGYTF
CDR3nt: TGCGCCAGCAGCCAAGTCCAGGACCCAGGCGGCTACACCTTC

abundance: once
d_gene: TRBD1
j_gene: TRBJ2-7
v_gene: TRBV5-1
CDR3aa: CASSLPPGTGVYEQYF
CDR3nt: TGCGCCAGCAGCCTCCCCCCCGGGACAGGGGTCTACGAGCAGTACTTC

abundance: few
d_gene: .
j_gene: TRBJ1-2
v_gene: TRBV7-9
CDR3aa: CASSQGSFGYTF
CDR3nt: TGTGCCAGCAGCCAAGGATCTTTCGGCTACACCTTC

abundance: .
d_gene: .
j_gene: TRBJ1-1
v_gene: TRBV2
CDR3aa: CASRLVFAAEAFF
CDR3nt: TGTGCCAGCAGACTAGTTTTCGCCGCTGAAGCTTTCTTT